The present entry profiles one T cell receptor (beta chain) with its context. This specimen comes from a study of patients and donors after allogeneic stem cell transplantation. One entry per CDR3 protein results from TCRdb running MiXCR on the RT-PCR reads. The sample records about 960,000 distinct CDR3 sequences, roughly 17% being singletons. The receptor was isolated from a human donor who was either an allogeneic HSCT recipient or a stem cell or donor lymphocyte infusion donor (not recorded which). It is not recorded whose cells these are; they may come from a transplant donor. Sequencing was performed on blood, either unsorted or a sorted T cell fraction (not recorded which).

The CDR3 DNA is TGTGCCAGCCAATCCGCAGGGATTAATACGCAGTATTTT. The encoded protein is CASQSAGINTQYF. The chain employs TRBV6-1 and TRBJ2-3; possible D gene TRBD1, 5 bases. Germline values: CDR1 MNHNS, CDR2 SASEGT. The CDR3 contains 13 residues. Trimming took off 8 bases at V and 7 bases at J, with 16 bases between the two ends.